This T cell receptor (beta chain) was recorded in a study of cytomegalovirus exposure and HLA in healthy donors. This CDR3 is 17 amino acids long. J lost 9 bases, V lost 0 bases, and 10 bases had no gene match. Germline CDR1 is SGHVS and CDR2 is FQNEAQ. Concerning this clone itself: The antigen remains unidentified.

It was with 60 Vbeta and 13 Jbeta primers that the PCR ran. Authors' processing steps: About 11 million of tens of millions of unique TCR beta chains were shared, per a later count. Produced via immunoSEQ multiplex PCR; TCRdb's table is partial and in-frame only. V, J and clone size are taken as reported in that table, and D and trimming were inferred from the DNA itself. The sample gives more than 150,000 clones, almost 80% of which show up once; 1.4% to 1.5% is in the top ten. Findings of the study overall: In an earlier analysis, about 87% or about 30%: the productive usage of most TCR beta V segments.

This sequence joins TRBV7-8 and TRBJ2-1, with 11 bases matching TRBD2. The clonotype was recovered from a male donor in good health and CMV-seronegative. Sequenced material: PBMCs. CDR3 sequence: CASSLASGLAAVGEQFF. CDR3 DNA: TGTGCCAGCAGCTTAGCTTCGGGACTAGCGGCAGTCGGTGAGCAGTTCTTC.